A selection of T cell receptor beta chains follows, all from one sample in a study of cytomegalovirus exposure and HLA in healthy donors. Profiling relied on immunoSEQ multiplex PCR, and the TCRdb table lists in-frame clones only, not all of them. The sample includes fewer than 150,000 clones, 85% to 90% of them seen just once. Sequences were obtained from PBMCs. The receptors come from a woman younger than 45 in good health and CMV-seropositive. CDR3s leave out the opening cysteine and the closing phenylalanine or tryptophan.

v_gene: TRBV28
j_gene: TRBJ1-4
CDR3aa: ASSLPTPATNEKLF

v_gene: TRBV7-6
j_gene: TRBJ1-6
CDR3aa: ASSLEPGGNSPLH

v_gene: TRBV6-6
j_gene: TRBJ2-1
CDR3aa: ASSSPGLGGGNEQF

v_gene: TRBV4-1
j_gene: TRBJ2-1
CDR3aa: ASSQDRTSSTYNEQF

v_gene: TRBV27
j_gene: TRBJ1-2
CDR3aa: ASSLGAGGAYGYT

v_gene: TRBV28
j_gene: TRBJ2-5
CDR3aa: ASSLGGAALIRSY

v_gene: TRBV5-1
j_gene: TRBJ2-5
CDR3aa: ASSYGTSGRPLETQY

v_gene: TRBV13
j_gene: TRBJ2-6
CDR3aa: ASSPTGTGRSGANVLT

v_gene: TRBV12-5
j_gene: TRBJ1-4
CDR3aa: ASGLGGGATNEKLF

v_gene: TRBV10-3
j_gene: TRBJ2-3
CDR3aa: AISWGGPQAPF

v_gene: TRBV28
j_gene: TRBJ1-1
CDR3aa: ASIPGTANTEAF

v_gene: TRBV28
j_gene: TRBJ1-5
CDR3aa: ASTSNQPQH

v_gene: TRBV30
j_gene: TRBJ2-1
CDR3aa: AWKFGTSDNEQF

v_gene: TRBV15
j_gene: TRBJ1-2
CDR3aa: ATSFSGTGFNYGYT

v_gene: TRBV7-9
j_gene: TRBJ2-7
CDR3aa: ASSPNYEQY

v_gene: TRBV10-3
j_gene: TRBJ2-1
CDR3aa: AISGAPGLARNEQF

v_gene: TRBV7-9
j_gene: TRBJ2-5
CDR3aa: ASSLYGGSKETQY

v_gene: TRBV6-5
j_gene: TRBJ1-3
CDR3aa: ATQGSVSGNTIY

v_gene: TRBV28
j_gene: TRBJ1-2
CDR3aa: ASSSPMILEEDRDYGYT

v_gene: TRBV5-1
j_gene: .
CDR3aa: ASSLAGDAYEQY

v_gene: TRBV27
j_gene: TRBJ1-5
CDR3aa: ASSPEILGSQPQH

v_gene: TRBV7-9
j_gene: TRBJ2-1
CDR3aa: ASSSDRRPGREQF

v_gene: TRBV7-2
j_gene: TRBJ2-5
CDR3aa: ASSPVGTLETQY